This entry is about one TCR beta chain. Time point specified: baseline, week 1 (first vaccination visit). Treatment in this sample: pre-vaccination baseline after standard-of-care therapy. This table comes from immunoSEQ multiplex PCR, and its TCRdb copy is limited to in-frame clones, with some not included. The sample records more than 80,000 clones, about 83% being singletons. Germline V gene data show CDR1 as SGHRS and CDR2 as YFSETQ. V lost 4 bases and J 2 bases, leaving 12 bases between the germline ends. There are 14 residues in the CDR3. These data come from a study of a mutant IDH1 vaccine in newly diagnosed glioma.

This rearrangement joins TRBV5-1 to TRBJ2-5; D may be TRBD1 (6 bases). The source is a woman aged 50 to 65 with glioma. The sample in question was PBMCs, obtained from a glioma patient treated with radiotherapy, temozolomide or both. CDR3 sequence (DNA): TGCGCCAGCAGCCCCGGACAGCCACAAGAGACCCAGTACTTC. This encodes CASSPGQPQETQYF.